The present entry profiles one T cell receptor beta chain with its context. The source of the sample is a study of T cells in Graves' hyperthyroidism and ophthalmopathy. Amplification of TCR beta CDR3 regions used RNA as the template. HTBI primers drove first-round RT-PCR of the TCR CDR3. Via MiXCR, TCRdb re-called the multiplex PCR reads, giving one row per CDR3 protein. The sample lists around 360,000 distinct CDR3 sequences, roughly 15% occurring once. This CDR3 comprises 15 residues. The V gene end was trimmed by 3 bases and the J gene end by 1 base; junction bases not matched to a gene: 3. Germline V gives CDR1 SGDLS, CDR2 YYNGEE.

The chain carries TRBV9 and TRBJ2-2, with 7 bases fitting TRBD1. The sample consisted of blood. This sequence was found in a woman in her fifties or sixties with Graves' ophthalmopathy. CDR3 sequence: CASSAGQRNTGELFF. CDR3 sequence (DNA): TGTGCCAGCAGCGCGGGACAGAGGAACACCGGGGAGCTGTTTTTT.